This TCR beta chain comes out of a study of shared clonotypes between healthy human individuals. Evenly divided among several immunoSEQ plates was the genomic DNA of each subset. Here immunoSEQ multiplex PCR was the method, and the copy in TCRdb shows in-frame clones only, minus some. Of about 2,500,000 clones in the sample, roughly 92% are singletons; the top ten hold over 0.12%. This CDR3 contains 14 residues. Trimming shortened V by 8 bases and J by 7 bases, and 15 bases separated the two germline ends. Germline V gene sequence: CDR1 MNHEY, CDR2 SMNVEV (reference sequence). The gene calls are TRBV27 and TRBJ1-6; no reliable D call. Sequencing was done on a sample of naive CD4+ T cells sorted from blood. Subset given: CD45RA+ positively selected. This receptor was obtained from a man between 18 and 35 years old in good health. The CDR3 nucleotides are TGTGCCAGCCAAGGACGGACGAGGAATTCACCCCTCCACTTT. Translation: CASQGRTRNSPLHF.